The rows below give T cell receptor beta chains drawn from one sample of a study of blood T cell repertoires in COVID-19. Clones were sequenced by immunoSEQ multiplex PCR, and TCRdb holds only the in-frame ones, with some missing. The top ten clones hold 7.2% of a sample with roughly 230,000 clones, around 90% of them seen once. The sequencing sample was made of PBMCs or T cells enriched from blood (not recorded which). These receptors were obtained from a young man in a cohort exposed to, infected with or recovered from COVID-19 (not recorded which). CDR3s leave out the opening cysteine and the closing phenylalanine or tryptophan. Fields, in order: J gene, V gene, clone size, CDR3 protein. Clone size, where shown, is once, few, many, or a class for clones that have expanded.

TRBJ2-5 | TRBV14 | - | ASSQGLASRYETQY
TRBJ1-6 | TRBV27 | - | ASSYGYSPLH
TRBJ2-5 | TRBV7-9 | - | ASSLARQLKQETQY
TRBJ1-2 | TRBV5-6 | - | ASSWPGQNNYGYT
TRBJ1-5 | TRBV18 | - | ASSPELRDQPQH
TRBJ1-4 | TRBV28 | - | ASSPPDLKRGEKLF
TRBJ2-7 | TRBV5-1 | - | ASSSPLAYPYEQY
TRBJ2-2 | TRBV24-1 | - | ATSDYGHSNTGELF
TRBJ2-3 | TRBV4-1 | once | ASSQDDKGLAGDTQY
TRBJ2-7 | TRBV6-2/TRBV6-3 | - | ASSYTPGQGAQEQY
TRBJ2-1 | TRBV7-9 | - | ASSLRREGPNEQF
TRBJ1-1 | TRBV5-1 | - | ASSIGTV
TRBJ1-5 | TRBV4-1 | - | ASSQVPGGWNQPQH
TRBJ2-1 | TRBV5-4 | - | ASSFGGGDEQF
TRBJ1-4 | TRBV19 | once | ASSGRGQVTNEKLF
TRBJ2-3 | TRBV9 | - | ASSVGRVSTDTQY
TRBJ2-7 | TRBV24-1 | - | ATSDGDSSYEQY
TRBJ1-2 | TRBV7-9 | - | ASSPMSQGGYGYT
TRBJ1-2 | TRBV11-2 | - | ASSLDGTLGGYT
TRBJ2-5 | TRBV9 | - | ASSLGLAGGPVLEETQY
TRBJ2-1 | TRBV14 | - | ASSQVQGLGIGSYNEQF
TRBJ1-4 | TRBV5-1 | once | ASSSGTGGGKLF
TRBJ2-2 | TRBV7-9 | - | ASSKRTGWNTGELF
TRBJ1-5 | TRBV13 | - | ASSSRGQPQH
TRBJ2-7 | TRBV19 | - | ASSIGLSYEQY
TRBJ2-3 | TRBV28 | once | ASSIGTSGYTDTQY
TRBJ2-1 | TRBV5-6 | - | ASSLAPQRSSYNEQF
TRBJ1-2 | TRBV6-5 | - | ASRGDSLIYGYT
TRBJ2-1 | TRBV12-3/TRBV12-4 | - | ASSLVAPNEQF
TRBJ2-2 | TRBV7-3 | - | ASSFKTGLPGELF
TRBJ1-6 | TRBV27 | - | ASSLTGGWPPLH
TRBJ2-7 | TRBV18 | - | ASSLADGKSTYEQY
TRBJ2-1 | TRBV9 | - | ASSPRAADFAYNEQF
TRBJ2-3 | TRBV5-1 | - | ATRALAGADTQY
TRBJ1-1 | TRBV28 | - | ASSLYGNTEAF
TRBJ2-7 | TRBV27 | - | ASSSRGGRLRSYEQY
TRBJ2-1 | TRBV6-1 | - | ASSEARTSGSYNEQF
TRBJ1-2 | TRBV13 | - | ASSQFRDRGAGGYT
TRBJ1-3 | TRBV21-1 | - | ASSTPQGWTGNTIY
TRBJ2-7 | TRBV4-1 | - | ASSQALAVLSYEQY
TRBJ2-7 | TRBV6-1 | once | ASSEVLLVGSYEQY
TRBJ1-1 | TRBV18 | once | ASSPQGNTEAF
TRBJ2-1 | TRBV7-2 | - | ASSLVGGRTYNEQF
TRBJ1-2 | TRBV6-5 | few | ASSLTGTAYGYT
TRBJ2-4 | TRBV2 | - | ASSEDRRVSIQY
TRBJ2-1 | TRBV6-8 | - | ASTTVHHEQF
TRBJ1-5 | TRBV5-1 | few | ASSFDGVSNQPQH
TRBJ2-1 | TRBV28 | - | ASSDLAGVYNEQF
TRBJ1-3 | TRBV18 | - | ASSPQNSGNTIY
TRBJ2-2 | TRBV6-5 | - | ASSLWGVSSTGELF
TRBJ2-1 | TRBV9 | - | ASSGDRGRFPYNEQF
TRBJ1-6 | TRBV7-9 | - | ASSLLGSNSPLH
TRBJ2-1 | TRBV5-1 | - | ASSPSSGRLMDEQF
TRBJ2-7 | TRBV7-2 | once | ASSQDRDSPYEQY
TRBJ1-3 | TRBV29-1 | - | SVNRGTPGGNTIY